This T cell receptor beta chain originates from a study of response to subunit inactivated influenza vaccine. TCRdb redid the calling of the RT-PCR reads with MiXCR, one entry per CDR3 protein. The table records approximately 680,000 distinct CDR3 sequences, less than 20% of them present only once. The sample holds many counts of this clonotype. Trimming took 1 base from V and 0 from J, leaving 9 bases between them. Germline CDR1 is SGHDT and CDR2 is YYEEEE. This CDR3 spans 15 amino acids. The sample was PBMCs from blood, taken 12 days after vaccination. This clonotype originated in a man aged 50 to 59 who received an inactivated influenza vaccine. V and J are TRBV5-6 and TRBJ2-3; no firm D call. CDR3 sequence (DNA): TGTGCCAGCAGCTTGATCGTGACAAGCACAGATACGCAGTATTTT. Residues: CASSLIVTSTDTQYF.